This TCR beta chain was documented in a study of blood T cell repertoires in COVID-19. Study-level information: The origin of the acute and convalescent COVID-19 samples was the United States, Italy and Spain. PBMCs, B-cell-depleted T cells, or T cells provided the cDNA or gDNA that made up the material.

In this sample, this clone turned up once. Source study methods: By means of reference gene primer amplification, nucleated cell counts were estimated. Only in-frame clones appear in the TCRdb table, and some are missing; sequencing was by immunoSEQ multiplex PCR. V and J calls and clone size are as listed in that table; D and trimming were resolved from the DNA. The sample yields approximately 280,000 clones, 89% seen once. Specimen: peripheral blood. The TCR originated in a woman aged 55-75 years with acute or convalescent COVID-19.

The CDR3 region is CASRSTRGYTF. The DNA for the CDR3 is TGTGCCAGCAGAAGTACTCGCGGCTACACCTTC. V is TRBV6-5 and J is TRBJ1-2; D remains ambiguous. The CDR3 consists of 11 residues. V lost 6 bases and J 8 bases, leaving 10 bases between the germline ends. The germline gives CDR1 MNHEY, CDR2 SVGAGI.